The following is a TCR beta chain sequence with its context. Antigen specificity is unknown. These data are taken from a study of CD4+ T cells in melanoma. Points from the study as a whole: CD8+ T cell, macrophage and B cell function reportedly correlated with neoantigen-specific CD4+ T cells. Neoantigen-specific CD4+ T cells in melanoma reportedly had diverse differentiation states.

There are 14 residues in the CDR3. Germline CDR1 SNHLY, CDR2 FYNNEI. Trimming removed 6 bases from V and 9 bases from J; junction bases left unmatched: 8. The method was immunoSEQ multiplex PCR; TCRdb's version includes in-frame clones alone and lacks a portion of them. This repertoire shows 5,500 to 7,500 clones, more than 65% found once; its top ten account for about 30%. V is TRBV2 and J is TRBJ1-5, with 10 bases lining up with TRBD1. This clonotype was obtained from a human donor with melanoma. Sequencing was carried out using cells from a culture (not recorded whether cultured in vitro). In DNA, the CDR3 is TGTGCCAGCAGCAAGACAGGGGGCGGGTCGCCCCAGCATTTT. Residues: CASSKTGGGSPQHF.